This T cell receptor (beta chain) was profiled in a study of PD-1 blockade in mismatch repair-deficient tumors. Study in general: All were previously treated, progressing patients with over 9 mismatch repair-deficient cancer types. General study findings and limits: Tumor-resident clones, often absent from pretreatment blood, expanded after pembrolizumab and then contracted.

Mismatch repair deficiency was confirmed in all patients, by PCR or immunohistochemistry. The germline gives CDR1 MNHNY, CDR2 SVGAGI (reference sequence). The CDR3 totals 13 residues. V was shortened by 3 bases and J by 3 bases, with 7 bases between the two germline ends. The method was immunoSEQ multiplex PCR; TCRdb's version includes in-frame clones alone and lacks a portion of them. Of 85,000 to 130,000 clones listed, 70% to 85% are singletons. About this clone itself: Its cognate antigen is unknown.

The chain carries TRBV6-6 and TRBJ2-3, with D hard to call. The input for sequencing was peripheral blood, taken less than 37 weeks after starting pembrolizumab. The receptor was derived from an adult with mismatch repair-deficient cancer. CDR3 amino acids: CASSYLETDTQYF. The CDR3 bases are TGTGCCAGCAGTTATTTGGAGACAGATACGCAGTATTTT.